This TCR beta chain was profiled in a study of PD-L1 blockade in urothelial cancer. Study-level background: Per blood sample, T cells had a median of 141,255.

Some clones are missing from TCRdb's copy, which holds only in-frame ones; the method was immunoSEQ multiplex PCR. The sample holds some 29,000 clones; around 90% are singletons and the top ten take less than 2%. This TCR was recovered from a man in his fifties with urothelial cancer. The sequencing used PBMCs, collected around atezolizumab (anti-PD-L1) treatment.

In DNA, the CDR3 is TGTGCCAGCAGCTTAGAACCGAACAGGGACGAGCAGTACTTC. This codes for CASSLEPNRDEQYF. The chain has TRBV7-9 and TRBJ2-7, with D possibly TRBD1 on 6 matching bases. This CDR3 is built from 14 residues. Between the trimmed V and J ends, which lost 1 base and 5 bases, there was a span of 12 bases. The germline CDR1 and CDR2 sequences are SEHNR and FQNEAQ (reference sequence).